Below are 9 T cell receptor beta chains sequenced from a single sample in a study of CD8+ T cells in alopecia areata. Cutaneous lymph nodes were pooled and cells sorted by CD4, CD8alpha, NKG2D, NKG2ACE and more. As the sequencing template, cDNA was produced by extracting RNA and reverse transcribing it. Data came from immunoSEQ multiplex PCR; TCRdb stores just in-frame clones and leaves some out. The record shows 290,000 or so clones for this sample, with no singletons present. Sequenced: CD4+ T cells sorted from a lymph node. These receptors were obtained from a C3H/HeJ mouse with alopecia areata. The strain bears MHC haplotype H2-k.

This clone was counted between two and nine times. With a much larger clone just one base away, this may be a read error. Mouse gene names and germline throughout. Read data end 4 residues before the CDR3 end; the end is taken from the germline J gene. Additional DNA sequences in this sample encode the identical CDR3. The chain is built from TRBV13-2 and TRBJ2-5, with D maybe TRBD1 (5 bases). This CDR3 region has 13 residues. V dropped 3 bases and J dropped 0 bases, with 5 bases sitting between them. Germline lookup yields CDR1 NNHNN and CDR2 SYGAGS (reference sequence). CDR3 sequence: CASGGTNQDTQYF. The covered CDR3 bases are TGTGCCAGCGGTGGGACAAACCAAGAC.

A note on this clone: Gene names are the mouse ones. CDR3 DNA, as far as it was read: TGTGCCAGCAGTGTACTGGGGTCTTATGCT. Its protein is CASSVLGSYA. The whole CDR3 region reads CASSVLGSYAEQFF. The rearrangement links TRBV13-1 to TRBJ2-1; 7 bases are a match to TRBD2. From the germline J gene comes the end of the CDR3, since the read stops 4 residues before it. Germline CDR1 NSHNY, CDR2 SYGAGN. This CDR3 spans 14 amino acids. With V trimmed by 3 bases and J by 4 bases, 4 bases remained unmatched.

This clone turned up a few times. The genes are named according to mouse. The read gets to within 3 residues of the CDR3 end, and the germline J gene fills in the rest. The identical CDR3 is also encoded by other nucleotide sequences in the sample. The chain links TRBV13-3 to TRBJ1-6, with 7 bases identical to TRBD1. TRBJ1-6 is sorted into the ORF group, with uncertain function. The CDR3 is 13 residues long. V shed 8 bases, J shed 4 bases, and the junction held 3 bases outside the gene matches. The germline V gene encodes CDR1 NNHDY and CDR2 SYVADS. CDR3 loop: CASRDSYNSPLYF. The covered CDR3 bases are TGTGCCAGTCGGGACAGTTATAATTCGCCC.

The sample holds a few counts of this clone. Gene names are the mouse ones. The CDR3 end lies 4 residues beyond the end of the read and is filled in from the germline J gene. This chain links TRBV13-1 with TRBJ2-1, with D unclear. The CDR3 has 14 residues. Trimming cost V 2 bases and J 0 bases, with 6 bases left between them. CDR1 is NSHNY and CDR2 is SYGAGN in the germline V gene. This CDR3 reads CASSDRLNYAEQFF. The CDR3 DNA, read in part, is TGTGCCAGCAGTGACAGACTTAACTATGCT.

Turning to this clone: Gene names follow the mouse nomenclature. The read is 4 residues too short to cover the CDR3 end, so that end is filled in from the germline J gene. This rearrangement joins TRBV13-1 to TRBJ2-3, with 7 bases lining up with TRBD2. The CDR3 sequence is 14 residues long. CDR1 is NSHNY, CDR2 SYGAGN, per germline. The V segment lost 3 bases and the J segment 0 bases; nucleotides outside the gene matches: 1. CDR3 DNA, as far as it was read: TGTGCCAGCAGTGCCTGGGGGAGTGCAGAA. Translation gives CASSAWGSAE. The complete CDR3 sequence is CASSAWGSAETLYF.

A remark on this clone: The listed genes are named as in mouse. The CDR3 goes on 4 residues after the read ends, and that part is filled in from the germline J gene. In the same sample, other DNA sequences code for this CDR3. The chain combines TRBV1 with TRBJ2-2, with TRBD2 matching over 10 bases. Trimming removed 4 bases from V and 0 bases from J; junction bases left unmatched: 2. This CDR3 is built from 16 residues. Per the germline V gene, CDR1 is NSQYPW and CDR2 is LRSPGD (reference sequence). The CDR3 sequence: CTCSGDWGTNTGQLYF. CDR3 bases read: TGCACCTGCAGTGGGGACTGGGGTACAAACACCGGG. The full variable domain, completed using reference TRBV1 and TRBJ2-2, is VTLLEQNPRWRLVPRGQAVNLRCILKNSQYPWMSWYQQDLQKQLQWLFTLRSPGDKEVKSLPGADYLATRVTDTELRLQVANMSQGRTLYCTCSGDWGTNTGQLYFGEGSKLTVL.

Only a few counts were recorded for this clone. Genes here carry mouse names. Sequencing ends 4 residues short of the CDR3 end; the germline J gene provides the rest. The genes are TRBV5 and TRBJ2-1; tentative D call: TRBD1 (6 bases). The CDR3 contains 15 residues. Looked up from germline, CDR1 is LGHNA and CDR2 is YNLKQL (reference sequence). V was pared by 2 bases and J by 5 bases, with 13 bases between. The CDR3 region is CASSQHSGDDAEQFF. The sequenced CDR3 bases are TGTGCCAGCAGCCAACACTCAGGGGATGATGCT.

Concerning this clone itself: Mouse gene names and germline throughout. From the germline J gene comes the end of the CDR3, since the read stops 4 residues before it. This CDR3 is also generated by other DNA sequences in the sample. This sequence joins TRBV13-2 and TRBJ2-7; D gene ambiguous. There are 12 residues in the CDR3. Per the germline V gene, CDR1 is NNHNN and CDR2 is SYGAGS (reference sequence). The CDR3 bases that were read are TGTGCCAGCGGTGATCAACTTTAT. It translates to CASGDQLY. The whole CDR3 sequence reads CASGDQLYEQYF.

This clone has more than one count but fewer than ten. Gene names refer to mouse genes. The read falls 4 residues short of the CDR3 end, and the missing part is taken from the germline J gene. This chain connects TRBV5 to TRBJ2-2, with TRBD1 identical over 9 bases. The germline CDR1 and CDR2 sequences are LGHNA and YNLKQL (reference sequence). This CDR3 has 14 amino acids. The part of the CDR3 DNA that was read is TGTGCCAGCAGCCCGGGACAGGGACAGGGG. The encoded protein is CASSPGQGQG. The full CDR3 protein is CASSPGQGQGQLYF.